These 12 T cell receptor beta chains were sequenced from one sample in a study of T cell responses to AZD1222 COVID-19 vaccine. The repertoire was sequenced with immunoSEQ multiplex PCR; TCRdb's copy has only in-frame clones and lacks some. This sample carries some 160,000 clones, just under 95% of them seen once, and the ten largest clones take about 0.9%. Material: peripheral blood, obtained on day 0 of AZD1222 vaccination. These receptors were taken from an adult in good health.

The chain joins TRBV5-4 to TRBJ1-6; TRBD1 is a possible D gene (6 bases). The germline gives CDR1 SGHNT, CDR2 YYREEE (reference sequence). The CDR3 is made up of 16 amino acids. V dropped 4 bases and J dropped 7 bases, with 18 bases sitting between them. The DNA of the CDR3 is TGTGCCAGCAGCCTGGGATCGACAGGCTGGAATTCACCCCTCCACTTT. It codes for CASSLGSTGWNSPLHF.

This chain connects TRBV11-2 to TRBJ1-5; 8 nucleotides align to TRBD1. Trimming cost V 5 bases and J 3 bases; bases outside gene matches: 6. This CDR3 spans 15 amino acids. Germline CDR1 and CDR2: SGHAT and FQNNGV. CDR3 sequence reads: CASSQGQAVNQPQHF. CDR3 in DNA: TGTGCCAGCAGCCAGGGACAGGCCGTCAATCAGCCCCAGCATTTT.

The J gene is TRBJ1-4, the V gene TRBV6-1, with D uncertain. The V and J ends lost 1 base and 0 bases respectively, with 12 bases between them. The CDR3 consists of 17 residues. Germline CDR1 and CDR2: MNHNS and SASEGT. The CDR3 is CASSEGLGRATNEKLFF. CDR3 coding DNA: TGTGCCAGCAGTGAAGGTCTGGGGAGAGCAACTAATGAAAAACTGTTTTTT.

This chain connects TRBV4-1 to TRBJ2-7; D is perhaps TRBD2 (5 bases). Germline V gives CDR1 MGHRA, CDR2 YSYEKL. V was shortened by 1 base and J by 6 bases, with 19 bases between the two germline ends. CDR3 length: 16 residues. CDR3 residues: CASSQVAKTSRREQYF. In nucleotides, the CDR3 is TGCGCCAGCAGCCAAGTGGCCAAAACTAGTAGGCGCGAGCAGTACTTC.

The chain carries TRBV25-1 and TRBJ1-6; tentative D call: TRBD1 (6 bases). Germline CDR1 and CDR2: MGHDK and SYGVNS. The V end was cut by 3 bases, the J end by 7 bases, with 10 bases between. The CDR3 has 14 amino acids. The CDR3 sequence is CASSEGQGNSPLHF. DNA of the CDR3: TGTGCCAGCAGTGAGGGGCAGGGGAATTCACCCCTCCACTTT.

The chain recombines TRBV30 with TRBJ2-5; TRBD1 matches at 7 bases. Germline-derived CDR1 and CDR2 are GTSNPN and SVGIG (reference sequence). Trimming removed 6 bases from V and 5 bases from J; junction bases left unmatched: 9. This CDR3 is built from 13 residues. The CDR3 sequence: CACPRQGAETQYF. In DNA form, the CDR3 reads TGTGCCTGCCCAAGACAGGGTGCGGAGACCCAGTACTTC.

This clone appeared a single time. The V and J genes are TRBV2 and TRBJ1-1, with 7 bases fitting TRBD1. Germline V CDR1 and CDR2: SNHLY, FYNNEI. The CDR3 is 13 residues long. The V and J ends lost 10 bases and 0 bases, in that order; junction bases with no gene match: 5. CDR3 DNA sequence: TGTGCCACACAAGACAGGGTGAACACTGAAGCTTTCTTT. Protein sequence: CATQDRVNTEAFF.

This clone was counted between two and nine times. This chain uses TRBV5-1 with TRBJ2-2, with D perhaps matching TRBD1 (6 bases). The germline V and J ends were trimmed by 4 bases and 6 bases, with 13 bases remaining between them. The germline CDR1 and CDR2 sequences are SGHRS and YFSETQ. This CDR3 has 14 residues. The CDR3 here is CASSADRMAGELFF. Written as DNA, the CDR3 is TGCGCCAGCAGCGCCGACAGGATGGCCGGGGAGCTGTTTTTT.

The chain recombines TRBV21-1 with TRBJ1-4. TRBV21-1 represents a pseudogene. This CDR3 comprises 19 residues. Written as DNA, the CDR3 is TGTGCCAGCAGCATCCGGAAGAAGACGATGGGGGCAACTAATGAAAAACTGTTTTTT. It translates to CASSIRKKTMGATNEKLFF.

The chain is built from TRBV9 and TRBJ1-2, with a tentative D call TRBD1 (5 bases). CDR1 and CDR2 (germline): SGDLS, YYNGEE. The V gene lost 0 bases and the J gene lost 8 bases, with 14 bases spanning the gap. This CDR3 is built from 14 residues. CDR3 loop: CASSVEAGVRGYTF. DNA of the CDR3: TGTGCCAGCAGCGTAGAGGCGGGGGTCCGGGGCTACACCTTC.

The V and J genes are TRBV25-1 and TRBJ1-4; no clear D. CDR3 size: 13 residues. Germline V gene sequence: CDR1 MGHDK, CDR2 SYGVNS. The ends were cut back, 2 bases at V and 10 bases at J, with 11 bases in the middle. For the CDR3, the DNA is TGTGCCAGCAGTGAAAGGGTTTGGGGAAAACTGTTTTTT. Its protein product is CASSERVWGKLFF.

The CDR3 nucleotides read TGTGCCAGCAGTTTATCTGCCAGGGGCTACAATGAGCAGTTCTTC. Its protein product is CASSLSARGYNEQFF. The rearrangement uses TRBV27 and TRBJ2-1, with D tentatively TRBD1 (6 bases). Trimming stripped 0 bases from V and 3 bases from J, with 9 bases between. This CDR3 has 15 residues. Germline V gives CDR1 MNHEY, CDR2 SMNVEV (reference sequence).